These 23 T cell receptor beta chains originate from one sample sequenced in a study of brain T cells in children with intractable seizures. This table comes from immunoSEQ multiplex PCR, and its TCRdb copy is limited to in-frame clones, with some not included. In the table there are about 340,000 clones, over 90% of which are singletons. The time point here: blood from clinic visit 5 months post-surgery; TSC patient then seizure free. The material sequenced was peripheral blood, taken more than 4 months after surgery. The receptors here all came from a boy under two years old with tuberous sclerosis and intractable seizures.

The CDR3, as DNA: TGTGCCAGTAGTATCGGCTTACTAGCGGGAGTACTGGACGAGCAGTACTTC. Translated: CASSIGLLAGVLDEQYF. V gene TRBV19 combines with J gene TRBJ2-7, with TRBD2 matching 11 bases. In germline, CDR1 is LNHDA, CDR2 SQIVND (reference sequence). This CDR3 contains 17 residues. The ends lost 3 bases at V and 5 bases at J; junction bases unmatched: 12.

CDR3 coding DNA: TGTGCCAGCAGCCCGAGGACAGGGGAAAACATTCAGTACTTC. This sequence encodes CASSPRTGENIQYF. The chain carries TRBV9 and TRBJ2-4; TRBD1 aligns across 9 bases. This CDR3 is 14 amino acids long. V gave up 4 bases and J gave up 5 bases; unmatched junction bases: 4. Germline V gene lookup returns CDR1 SGDLS and CDR2 YYNGEE.

The chain couples TRBV5-8 to TRBJ2-7; perhaps TRBD2 as D (6 bases). With 2 bases removed from V and 3 bases from J, the gap between germline ends came to 18 bases. Germline CDR1 and CDR2: SGHTS and YDEGEE. The CDR3 is 16 amino acids. The DNA for the CDR3 is TGTGCCAGCAGCTTCGCCTGGGGGACTGATCTCTACGAGCAGTACTTC. Protein product: CASSFAWGTDLYEQYF.

This clone was observed a handful of times. The chain combines TRBV7-6 with TRBJ2-7; 10 bases line up with TRBD1. The CDR3 loop spans 16 amino acids. CDR1 SGHVS and CDR2 FNYEAQ come from the germline V gene. V trimming: 5 bases; J trimming: 0 bases; junction bases outside the gene matches: 7. The CDR3 sequence is CASSPQGQGISYEQYF. In nucleotides, the CDR3 is TGTGCCAGCAGCCCGCAGGGACAGGGGATCTCCTACGAGCAGTACTTC.

This chain joins TRBV27 and TRBJ2-7; TRBD1 matches at 7 bases. Germline V gives CDR1 MNHEY, CDR2 SMNVEV (reference sequence). The CDR3 covers 15 residues. Trimming took 5 bases from V and 2 from J; bases not matched to a gene: 9. The CDR3 DNA reads TGTGCCAGCAGTACTGGGACAGCATATCCCTACGAGCAGTACTTC. Translation: CASSTGTAYPYEQYF.

The chain joins TRBV7-2 to TRBJ2-1, with 10 bases that match TRBD2. CDR3 length: 14 residues. Trimming at V came to 7 bases and at J to 8 bases, leaving 8 bases not matched to a gene. Per germline, CDR1 SGHTA and CDR2 FQGNSA. CDR3 protein: CASNKAGGPDEQFF. The CDR3, as DNA: TGTGCCAGCAATAAAGCGGGGGGGCCGGATGAGCAGTTCTTC.

V gene TRBV4-1 combines with J gene TRBJ1-1; D might be TRBD1 (6 bases). Germline V gives CDR1 MGHRA, CDR2 YSYEKL. The CDR3 runs 17 residues. Deletions cut 4 bases from V and 7 bases from J, with 25 bases between. CDR3 sequence reads: CASSRRGRDIPPGEAFF. Here the CDR3 DNA reads TGCGCCAGCAGCCGCAGGGGCCGGGACATTCCACCCGGTGAAGCTTTCTTT.

V is TRBV27 and J is TRBJ2-1; tentatively, D is TRBD1 (5 bases). There are 12 residues in the CDR3. V dropped 6 bases and J dropped 7 bases, with 10 bases sitting between them. The germline gives CDR1 MNHEY, CDR2 SMNVEV (reference sequence). CDR3 sequence: CASSRVGNEQFF. In DNA form, the CDR3 reads TGTGCCAGCAGCAGGGTAGGGAATGAGCAGTTCTTC.

There are a few counts of this clone. This chain uses TRBV24-1 with TRBJ1-6; D gene uncertain. Looked up from germline, CDR1 is KGHDR and CDR2 is SFDVKD. The ends were cut back, 2 bases at V and 5 bases at J, with 6 bases in the middle. The CDR3 length is 14 residues. The CDR3 nucleotides read TGTGCCACCAGTGATTGGACCGATAATTCACCCCTCCACTTT. Translation gives CATSDWTDNSPLHF.

V and J are TRBV6-5 and TRBJ1-6; no clear D. Germline V gene sequence: CDR1 MNHEY, CDR2 SVGAGI. CDR3 length: 14 residues. The V end lost 9 bases, the J end lost 3 bases, and 12 bases lay between the germline ends. The CDR3 DNA follows: TGTGCCAGTTCCTTGGGTGTCTATAATTCACCCCTCCACTTT. Translating it yields CASSLGVYNSPLHF.

The gene calls are TRBV29-1 and TRBJ2-1; 7 bases line up with TRBD2. This CDR3 is built from 12 residues. Trimming cost V 7 bases and J 9 bases; bases outside gene matches: 9. Germline CDR1 is SQVTM and CDR2 is ANQGSEA. The CDR3 coding sequence is TGCAGCGGGCGGGACTATCGTAGTGAGCAGTTCTTC. Its protein is CSGRDYRSEQFF.

The chain recombines TRBV7-9 with TRBJ2-7; 8 bases line up with TRBD2. V trimming: 2 bases; J trimming: 2 bases; junction bases outside the gene matches: 2. Per germline, CDR1 SEHNR and CDR2 FQNEAQ (reference sequence). This CDR3 contains 14 residues. CDR3 in DNA: TGTGCCAGCAGCTTACGGGGGGGCCCCTACGAGCAGTACTTC. Translated: CASSLRGGPYEQYF.

The chain links TRBV19 to TRBJ1-1; D unresolved. V dropped 5 bases and J dropped 4 bases, with 11 bases sitting between them. CDR1 is LNHDA and CDR2 is SQIVND in the germline V gene (reference sequence). The CDR3 is 13 amino acids. CDR3 coding DNA: TGTGCCAGTAGTCGAGGCCCACTCACTGAAGCTTTCTTT. Its translation: CASSRGPLTEAFF. The full variable domain, rest sourced from reference TRBV19 and TRBJ1-1, is DGGITQSPKYLFRKEGQNVTLSCEQNLNHDAMYWYRQDPGQGLRLIYYSQIVNDFQKGDIAEGYSVSREKKESFPLTVTSAQKNPTAFYLCASSRGPLTEAFFGQGTRLTVV.

The rearrangement links TRBV19 to TRBJ2-5; D tentatively fits TRBD1 or TRBD2 (5 bases each). The CDR3 is 14 residues long. Germline V lookup: CDR1 LNHDA, CDR2 SQIVND (reference sequence). The V end lost 8 bases, the J end lost 6 bases, and 19 bases lay between the germline ends. The CDR3 nucleotides read TGTGCCAGTGGCCTCCGGGGACCTAAACAGACCCAGTACTTC. Translating gives CASGLRGPKQTQYF. Full variable domain (remainder filled in from reference TRBV19 and TRBJ2-5): DGGITQSPKYLFRKEGQNVTLSCEQNLNHDAMYWYRQDPGQGLRLIYYSQIVNDFQKGDIAEGYSVSREKKESFPLTVTSAQKNPTAFYLCASGLRGPKQTQYFGPGTRLLVL.

The rearrangement uses TRBV6-6 and TRBJ2-7; 10 bases align to TRBD1. V was pared by 7 bases and J by 2 bases, with 11 bases of the junction left unmatched. CDR1 is MNHNY and CDR2 is SVGAGI in the germline V gene (reference sequence). This CDR3 region has 16 residues. CDR3: CASTTSTTGGTYEQYF. The CDR3 bases are TGTGCCAGCACCACAAGTACGACAGGGGGCACCTACGAGCAGTACTTC.

The rearrangement uses TRBV5-6 and TRBJ1-1; D possibly corresponds to TRBD1 (5 bases). This CDR3 is built from 13 residues. The germline V gene has CDR1 SGHDT and CDR2 YYEEEE. The V gene lost 4 bases and the J gene lost 11 bases, with 18 bases spanning the gap. CDR3 sequence: CASSLGTLGVAFF. The CDR3 DNA reads as TGTGCCAGCAGCCTGGGCACTCTAGGGGTGGCTTTCTTT.

This clone is a singleton in its sample. The rearrangement uses TRBV4-1 and TRBJ2-2; D remains unclear. Germline V gene lookup returns CDR1 MGHRA and CDR2 YSYEKL. The CDR3 is 12 amino acids. Trimming stripped 2 bases from V and 8 bases from J, with 6 bases between. The chain's CDR3 is CASSQTLGELFF. CDR3 nucleotide sequence: TGCGCCAGCAGCCAAACACTGGGGGAGCTGTTTTTT.

This chain joins TRBV6-5 and TRBJ1-1; D may be TRBD1 (6 bases). Germline V lookup: CDR1 MNHEY, CDR2 SVGAGI. CDR3 length equals 12 residues. Between the trimmed V and J ends, which lost 6 bases and 5 bases, there was a span of 10 bases. DNA for the CDR3: TGTGCCAGCAGCGCAGGGGTGACTGAAGCTTTCTTT. It is translated as CASSAGVTEAFF.

The rearrangement uses TRBV7-3 and TRBJ1-6; tentatively, D is TRBD1 (6 bases). V was cut by 5 bases and J by 10 bases, with 18 bases left in between. CDR3 length: 15 amino acids. In germline, CDR1 is SGHTA, CDR2 FQGTGA. CDR3 sequence: CASSETGGQGSPLHF. For the CDR3, the DNA is TGTGCCAGCAGCGAAACGGGGGGGCAGGGGTCACCCCTCCACTTT.

This clone was detected only once. The V and J genes are TRBV30 and TRBJ2-7, with 11 bases aligning to TRBD1. The CDR3 consists of 16 residues. The J segment lost 0 bases and the V segment lost 7 bases, leaving 11 bases of the junction unmatched. The germline V gene has CDR1 GTSNPN and CDR2 SVGIG (reference sequence). CDR3 amino acids: CASTARDRGSSYEQYF. CDR3 coding DNA: TGTGCCTCAACAGCCCGGGACAGGGGGTCCTCCTACGAGCAGTACTTC. Filled out from reference TRBV30 and TRBJ2-7, the complete variable domain reads SQTIHQWPATLVQPVGSPLSLECTVEGTSNPNLYWYRQAAGRGLQLLFYSVGIGQISSEVPQNLSASRPQDRQFILSSKKLLLSDSGFYLCASTARDRGSSYEQYFGPGTRLTVT.

The chain carries TRBV5-1 and TRBJ1-3, with D possibly matching TRBD1 (5 bases). Trimming stripped 9 bases from V and 2 bases from J, with 21 bases between. CDR3 length: 16 amino acids. Germline CDR1 and CDR2: SGHRS and YFSETQ. DNA of the CDR3: TGCGCCATATCCTCCGGCCCAGGGATGCCTGGAAACACCATATATTTT. Protein: CAISSGPGMPGNTIYF.

This clone was recorded once. The chain carries TRBV19 and TRBJ2-3, with 9 bases aligning to TRBD2. Trimming cost V 11 bases and J 4 bases; bases outside gene matches: 10. From germline, CDR1 is LNHDA and CDR2 SQIVND (reference sequence). The CDR3 covers 14 residues. The CDR3, as DNA: TGTGCCTGTAAGCGGGAGGAGGACGCAGATACGCAGTATTTT. It specifies CACKREEDADTQYF. Looking up the rest from reference TRBV19 and TRBJ2-3 gives the full variable domain: DGGITQSPKYLFRKEGQNVTLSCEQNLNHDAMYWYRQDPGQGLRLIYYSQIVNDFQKGDIAEGYSVSREKKESFPLTVTSAQKNPTAFYLCACKREEDADTQYFGPGTRLTVL.

The chain has TRBV5-1 and TRBJ2-3; 7 bases are shared with TRBD1. V lost 1 base and J lost 2; bases outside the gene matches: 7. The CDR3 length is 16 residues. CDR1 and CDR2 (germline): SGHRS, YFSETQ. The CDR3 DNA reads as TGCGCCAGCAGCTTGTACAAACAGGGGTTCACAGATACGCAGTATTTT. Its protein product is CASSLYKQGFTDTQYF.